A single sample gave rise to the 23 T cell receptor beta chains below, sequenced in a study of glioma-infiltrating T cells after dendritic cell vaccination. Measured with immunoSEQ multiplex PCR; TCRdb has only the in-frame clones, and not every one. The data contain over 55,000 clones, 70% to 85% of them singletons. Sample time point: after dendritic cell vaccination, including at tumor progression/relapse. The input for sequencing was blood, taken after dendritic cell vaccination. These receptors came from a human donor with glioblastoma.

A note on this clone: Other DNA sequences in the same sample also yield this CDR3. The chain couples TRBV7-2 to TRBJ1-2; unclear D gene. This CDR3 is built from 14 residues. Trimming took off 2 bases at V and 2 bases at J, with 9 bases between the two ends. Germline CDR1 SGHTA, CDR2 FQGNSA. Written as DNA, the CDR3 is TGTGCCAGCAGCTTAACGGGAGACAACTATGGCTACACCTTC. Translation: CASSLTGDNYGYTF.

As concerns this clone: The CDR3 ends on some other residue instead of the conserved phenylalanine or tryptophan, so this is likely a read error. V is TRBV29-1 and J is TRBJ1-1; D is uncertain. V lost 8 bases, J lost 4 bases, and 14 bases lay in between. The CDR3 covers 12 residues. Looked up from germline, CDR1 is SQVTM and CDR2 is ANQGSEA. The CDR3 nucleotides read TGCAGCTCCCAGAGGGTGGGCACTGAAGCTTTCCTT. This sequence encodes CSSQRVGTEAFL.

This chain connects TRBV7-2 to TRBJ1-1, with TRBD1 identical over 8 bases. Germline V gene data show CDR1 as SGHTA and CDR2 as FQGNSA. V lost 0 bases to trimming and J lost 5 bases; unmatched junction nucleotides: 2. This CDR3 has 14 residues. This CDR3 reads CASSLATGDTEAFF. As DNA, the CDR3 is TGTGCCAGCAGCTTAGCGACAGGGGATACTGAAGCTTTCTTT.

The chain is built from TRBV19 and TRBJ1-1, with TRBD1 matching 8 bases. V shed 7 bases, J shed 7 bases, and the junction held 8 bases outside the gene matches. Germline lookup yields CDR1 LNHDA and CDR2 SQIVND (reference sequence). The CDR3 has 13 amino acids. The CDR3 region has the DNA TGTGCCAGTAATTATGGACAGGGCAGTGAAGCTTTCTTT. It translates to CASNYGQGSEAFF.

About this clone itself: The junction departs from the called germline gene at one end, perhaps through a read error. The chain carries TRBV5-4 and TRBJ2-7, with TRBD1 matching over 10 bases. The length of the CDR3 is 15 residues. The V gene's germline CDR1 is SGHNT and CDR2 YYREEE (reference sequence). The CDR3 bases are TGTGCCAGCAGCAGCCGGGACAGGGGATTGTATATCGGTGATTTC. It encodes CASSSRDRGLYIGDF.

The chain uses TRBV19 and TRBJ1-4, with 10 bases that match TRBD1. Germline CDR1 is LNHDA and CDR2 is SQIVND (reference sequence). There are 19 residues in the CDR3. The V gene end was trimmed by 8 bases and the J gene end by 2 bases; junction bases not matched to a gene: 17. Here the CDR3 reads CASRHPPGTGAHTNEKLFF. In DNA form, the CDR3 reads TGTGCCAGTCGCCACCCCCCTGGGACAGGGGCCCACACTAATGAAAAACTGTTTTTT.

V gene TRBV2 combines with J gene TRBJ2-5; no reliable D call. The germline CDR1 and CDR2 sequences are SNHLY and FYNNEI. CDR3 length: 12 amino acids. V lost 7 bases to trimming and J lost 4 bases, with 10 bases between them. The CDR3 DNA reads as TGTGCCAGCACCTTATCTCGAGAGACCCAGTACTTC. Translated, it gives CASTLSRETQYF.

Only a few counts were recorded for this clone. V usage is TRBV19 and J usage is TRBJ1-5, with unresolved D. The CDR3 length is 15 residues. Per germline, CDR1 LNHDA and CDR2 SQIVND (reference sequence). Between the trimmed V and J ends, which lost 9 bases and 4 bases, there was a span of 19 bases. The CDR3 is CASRELSVGNQPQHF. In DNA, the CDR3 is TGTGCCAGCCGGGAGTTATCGGTTGGAAATCAGCCCCAGCATTTT.

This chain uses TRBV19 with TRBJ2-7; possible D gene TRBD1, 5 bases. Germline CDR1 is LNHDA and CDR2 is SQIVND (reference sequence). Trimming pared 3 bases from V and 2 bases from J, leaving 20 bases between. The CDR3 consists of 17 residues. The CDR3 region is CASSIKNAGMVPYEQYF. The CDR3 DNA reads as TGTGCCAGTAGTATTAAGAACGCAGGGATGGTCCCCTACGAGCAGTACTTC.

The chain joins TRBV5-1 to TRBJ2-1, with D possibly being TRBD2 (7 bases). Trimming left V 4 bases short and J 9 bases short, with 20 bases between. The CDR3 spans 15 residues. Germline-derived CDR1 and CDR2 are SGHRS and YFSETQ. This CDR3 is CASSPSGGGFLEQFF. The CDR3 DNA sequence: TGCGCCAGCAGCCCTTCGGGGGGCGGGTTCCTTGAGCAGTTCTTC.

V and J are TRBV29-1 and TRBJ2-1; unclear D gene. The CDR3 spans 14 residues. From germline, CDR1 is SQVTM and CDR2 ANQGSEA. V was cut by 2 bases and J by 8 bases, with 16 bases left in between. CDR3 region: CSVESTSPDDEQFF. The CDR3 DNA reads TGCAGCGTTGAATCGACATCCCCCGACGATGAGCAGTTCTTC.

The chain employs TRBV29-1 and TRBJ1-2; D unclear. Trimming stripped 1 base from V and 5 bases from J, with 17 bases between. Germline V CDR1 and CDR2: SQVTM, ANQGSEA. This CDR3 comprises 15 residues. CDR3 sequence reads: CSVEGPLQIGYGYTF. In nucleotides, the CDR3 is TGCAGCGTTGAAGGGCCCTTGCAGATCGGGTATGGCTACACCTTC.

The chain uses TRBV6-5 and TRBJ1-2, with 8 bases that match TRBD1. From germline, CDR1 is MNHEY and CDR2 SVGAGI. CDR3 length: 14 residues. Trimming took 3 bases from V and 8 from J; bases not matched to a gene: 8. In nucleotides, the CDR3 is TGTGCCAGCAGTTATGGAGCAGGGGGCGGCGGCTACACCTTC. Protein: CASSYGAGGGGYTF.

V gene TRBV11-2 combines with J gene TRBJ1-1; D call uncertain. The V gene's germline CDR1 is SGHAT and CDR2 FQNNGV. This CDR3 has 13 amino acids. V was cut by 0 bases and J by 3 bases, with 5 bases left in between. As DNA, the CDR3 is TGTGCCAGCAGCTTAGATCCGGACACTGAAGCTTTCTTT. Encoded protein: CASSLDPDTEAFF.

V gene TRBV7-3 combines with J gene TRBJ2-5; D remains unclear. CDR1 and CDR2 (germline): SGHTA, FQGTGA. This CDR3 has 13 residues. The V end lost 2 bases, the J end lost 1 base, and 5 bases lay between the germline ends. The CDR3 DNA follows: TGTGCCAGCAGCTTACAGGTCCAAGAGACCCAGTACTTC. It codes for CASSLQVQETQYF.

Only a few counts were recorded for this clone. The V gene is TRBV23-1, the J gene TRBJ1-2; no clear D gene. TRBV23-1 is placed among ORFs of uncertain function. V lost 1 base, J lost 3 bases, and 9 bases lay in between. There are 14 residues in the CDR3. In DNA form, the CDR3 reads TGCGCCAGCAGTCAATTTATAGCTTACTATGGCTACACCTTC. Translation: CASSQFIAYYGYTF.

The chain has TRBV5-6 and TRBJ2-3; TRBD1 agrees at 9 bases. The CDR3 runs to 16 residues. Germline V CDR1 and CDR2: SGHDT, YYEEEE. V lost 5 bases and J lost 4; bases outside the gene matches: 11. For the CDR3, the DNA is TGTGCCAGCAGGTCCGCGTGGACAGGGGTGGCAGATACGCAGTATTTT. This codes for CASRSAWTGVADTQYF.

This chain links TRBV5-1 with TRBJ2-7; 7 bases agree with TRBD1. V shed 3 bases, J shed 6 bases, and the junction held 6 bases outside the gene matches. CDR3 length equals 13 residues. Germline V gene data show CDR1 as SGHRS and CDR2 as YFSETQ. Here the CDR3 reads CASSSGTAGEQYF. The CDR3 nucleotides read TGCGCCAGCAGCTCGGGGACAGCCGGCGAGCAGTACTTC.

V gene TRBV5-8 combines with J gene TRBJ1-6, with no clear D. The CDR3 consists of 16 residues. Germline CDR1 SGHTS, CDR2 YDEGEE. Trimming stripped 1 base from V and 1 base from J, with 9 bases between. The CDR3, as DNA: TGTGCCAGCAGCTTGATTTCGGGGTCCTATAATTCACCCCTCCACTTT. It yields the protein CASSLISGSYNSPLHF.

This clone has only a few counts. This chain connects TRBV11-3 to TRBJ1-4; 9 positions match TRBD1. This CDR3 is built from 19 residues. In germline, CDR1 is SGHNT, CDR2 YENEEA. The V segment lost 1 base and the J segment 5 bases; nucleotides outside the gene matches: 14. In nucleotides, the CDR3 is TGTGCCAGCAGCTTAGGACAGGGGGATTGGGGACCATCAAATGAAAAACTGTTTTTT. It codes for CASSLGQGDWGPSNEKLFF.

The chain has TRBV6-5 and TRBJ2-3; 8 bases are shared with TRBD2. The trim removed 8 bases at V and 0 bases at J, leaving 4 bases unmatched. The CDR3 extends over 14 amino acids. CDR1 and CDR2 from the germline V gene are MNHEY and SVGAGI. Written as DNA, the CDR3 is TGTGCCAGCTCCTCGGGGGGGAGCACAGATACGCAGTATTTT. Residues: CASSSGGSTDTQYF.

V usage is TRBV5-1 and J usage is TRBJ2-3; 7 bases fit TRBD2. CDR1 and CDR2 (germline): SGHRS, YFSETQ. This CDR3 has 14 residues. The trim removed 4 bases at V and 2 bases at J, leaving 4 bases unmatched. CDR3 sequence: CASSRGTITDTQYF. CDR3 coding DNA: TGCGCCAGCAGCCGGGGGACTATCACAGATACGCAGTATTTT.

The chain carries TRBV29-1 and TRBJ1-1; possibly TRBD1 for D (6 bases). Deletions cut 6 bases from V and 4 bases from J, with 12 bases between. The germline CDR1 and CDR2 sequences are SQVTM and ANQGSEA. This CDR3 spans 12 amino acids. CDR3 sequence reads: CSVNRASTEAFF. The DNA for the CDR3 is TGCAGCGTGAACAGGGCGAGCACTGAAGCTTTCTTT.